These 26 T cell receptor beta chains originate from one sample sequenced in a study of T cells in Graves' hyperthyroidism and ophthalmopathy (dated by TCRdb to between 2018 and 2021). The library relied on multiplex PCR. The reads were generated on an Illumina HiSeq 2000. The TCR beta CDR3 regions were amplified from RNA transcripts. A first-round RT-PCR of the TCR CDR3 used the HTBI primer set with the Qiagen OneStep RT-PCR kit. The public reads were run again by TCRdb, first through fastp at Q25 and then through MiXCR, and only productive beta chains were kept. Identical CDR3 protein sequences are pooled into one entry, listed with their most common genes and DNA. Recorded for this sample are about 840,000 distinct CDR3 sequences; 35% to 45% of them occurred a single time. Approximately 10% of the sample is held by the ten biggest clonotypes. The sample consisted of blood. These receptors were taken from a man between 18 and 35 years old with Graves' hyperthyroidism.

This clonotype was seen more than once but under ten times. The chain's CDR3 is CASSIDGRTGGRSPLHF. CDR3 sequence (DNA): TGTGCCAGTAGTATAGATGGTCGGACGGGCGGGAGGTCACCCCTCCACTTT. The chain links TRBV19 to TRBJ1-6; D not resolved. CDR1 is LNHDA, CDR2 SQIVND, per germline (reference sequence). CDR3 length equals 17 residues. Between the trimmed V and J ends, which lost 0 bases and 10 bases, there was a span of 19 bases.

The chain is built from TRBV12-5 and TRBJ2-7, with a possible D match to TRBD2 (5 bases). The CDR3 runs 14 residues. V gave up 4 bases and J gave up 5 bases, with 15 bases separating them. Germline V CDR1 and CDR2: LGHNT, FRNRAP. CDR3 DNA: TGTGCTAGTGGTTCCCACTGGACTGAGGACGAGCAGTACTTC. It is translated as CASGSHWTEDEQYF.

As for this clonotype: Sequence at one end of the junction differs from germline and may be a read error. The genes are TRBV7-9 and TRBJ1-4; D might be TRBD1 (5 bases). Germline V gives CDR1 SEHNR, CDR2 FQNEAQ (reference sequence). The CDR3 contains 15 residues. The CDR3 DNA sequence: TGTGCCAGCAGCTTAGAAAGGGACCCTAAAGAAAAACTGTTTTTT. It translates to CASSLERDPKEKLFF.

This clonotype was recorded at least ten times. The chain has TRBV19 and TRBJ1-5; TRBD1 is a possible D gene (6 bases). Trimming pared 7 bases from V and 3 bases from J, leaving 13 bases between. Germline loops: CDR1 LNHDA, CDR2 SQIVND (reference sequence). The length of the CDR3 is 14 residues. The CDR3 here is CASTSDSINQPQHF. CDR3 DNA sequence: TGTGCCAGTACCTCGGACAGCATCAATCAGCCCCAGCATTTT.

This clonotype was seen a few times. The V gene is TRBV6-5, the J gene TRBJ2-2; TRBD1 matches at 8 bases. V lost 5 bases, J lost 4 bases, and 9 bases stayed unmatched. The CDR3 covers 16 residues. In germline, CDR1 is MNHEY, CDR2 SVGAGI. As DNA, the CDR3 is TGTGCCAGCAGTACCCCGGGACAGGTGATCACCGGGGAGCTGTTTTTT. Translation gives CASSTPGQVITGELFF.

In its sample, this clonotype was seen a few times. This chain connects TRBV20-1 to TRBJ2-7; tentatively, D is TRBD1 or TRBD2 (5 bases each). Trimming left V 0 bases short and J 2 bases short, with 14 bases between. The CDR3 loop spans 15 amino acids. CDR1 is DFQATT and CDR2 is SNEGSKA in the germline V gene (reference sequence). CDR3 nucleotides: TGCAGTGCTAGAGACTCCGGGACGGAAGCCTACGAGCAGTACTTC. Protein product: CSARDSGTEAYEQYF.

This clonotype was observed a few times. V and J are TRBV20-1 and TRBJ1-3, with no clear D. This CDR3 has 13 amino acids. The V gene lost 0 bases and the J gene lost 9 bases, with 12 bases spanning the gap. Germline V gene lookup returns CDR1 DFQATT and CDR2 SNEGSKA (reference sequence). As DNA, the CDR3 is TGCAGTGCTAGAGAGGCCCTGGTGGGCACCATATATTTT. This gives the protein CSAREALVGTIYF.

This clonotype came up many times. V and J are TRBV2 and TRBJ1-5; TRBD1 might be the D (5 bases). Trimming pared 6 bases from V and 0 bases from J, leaving 9 bases between. The CDR3 spans 14 residues. Germline CDR1 and CDR2: SNHLY and FYNNEI. In DNA form, the CDR3 reads TGTGCCAGCAGCACAGGCGATAGCAATCAGCCCCAGCATTTT. It translates to CASSTGDSNQPQHF.

In this sample, this clonotype turned up a few times. The genes are TRBV7-9 and TRBJ2-2, with 7 bases matching TRBD1. Germline CDR1 SEHNR, CDR2 FQNEAQ (reference sequence). V gave up 4 bases and J gave up 2 bases; unmatched junction bases: 7. The CDR3 extends over 16 amino acids. The CDR3 loop is CASSYHRGRNTGELFF. CDR3 DNA: TGTGCCAGCAGCTACCACAGGGGCCGCAACACCGGGGAGCTGTTTTTT.

This clonotype was observed a handful of times. V is TRBV20-1 and J is TRBJ2-5; D might be TRBD1 (5 bases). This CDR3 contains 14 residues. V lost 0 bases to trimming and J lost 1 base, with 9 bases between them. Germline assignment: CDR1 DFQATT and CDR2 SNEGSKA (reference sequence). In DNA form, the CDR3 reads TGCAGTGCTAGAGACCAGGGTAGCCAAGAGACCCAGTACTTC. Amino acids: CSARDQGSQETQYF.

Ten or more counts support this clonotype. V usage is TRBV7-9 and J usage is TRBJ1-2; TRBD1 might be the D (5 bases). CDR1 is SEHNR and CDR2 is FQNEAQ in the germline V gene (reference sequence). The germline V and J ends were trimmed by 5 bases and 0 bases, with 13 bases remaining between them. The CDR3 sequence is 15 residues long. The CDR3 nucleotides are TGTGCCAGCAGCCCTGGGACCACGACTAACTATGGCTACACCTTC. It translates to CASSPGTTTNYGYTF.

This clonotype was observed a handful of times. The rearrangement uses TRBV11-3 and TRBJ1-6; the D gene is possibly TRBD1 (5 bases). Trimming cost V 5 bases and J 7 bases, with 9 bases left between them. CDR3 size: 13 residues. CDR1 and CDR2 from the germline V gene are SGHNT and YENEEA. The CDR3 sequence: CASSQGLNSPLHF. The CDR3 coding sequence is TGTGCCAGCAGCCAGGGCCTCAATTCACCCCTCCACTTT.

Comments on this clonotype: This CDR3 is missing its conserved last phenylalanine or tryptophan, likely due to a read error. The DNA is left out, because the CDR3 cannot be placed on it with certainty; the CDR3 is given as TCRdb lists it. This chain links TRBV20-1 with TRBJ1-1. Germline lookup yields CDR1 DFQATT and CDR2 SNEGSKA (reference sequence). The CDR3 has 14 amino acids, counting both end residues. CDR3 residues: CSARGGSGDTEAFS.

The chain employs TRBV7-3 and TRBJ2-7, with 9 positions matching TRBD2. In germline, CDR1 is SGHTA, CDR2 FQGTGA. With V trimmed by 1 base and J by 7 bases, 5 bases remained unmatched. This CDR3 spans 14 amino acids. DNA of the CDR3: TGTGCCAGCAGCTTAAGAGCGGGGGGTAGAGAGCAGTACTTC. Translated, it gives CASSLRAGGREQYF.

This clonotype was recorded at least ten times. The chain employs TRBV6-6 and TRBJ1-6; D is uncertain. Trimming took 2 bases from V and 7 from J, leaving 9 bases between them. CDR1 is MNHNY, CDR2 SVGAGI, per germline (reference sequence). This CDR3 has 14 amino acids. The CDR3 sequence: CASSYGPLNSPLHF. The CDR3 coding sequence is TGTGCCAGCAGTTACGGGCCACTCAATTCACCCCTCCACTTT.

J is TRBJ2-5 and V is TRBV7-2; the D gene is possibly TRBD1 (5 bases). V was clipped by 5 bases and J by 5 bases, with 12 bases between them. The CDR3 has 13 residues. Germline V lookup: CDR1 SGHTA, CDR2 FQGNSA. CDR3 DNA: TGTGCCAGCAGCGGGGCCGACCGCGAGACCCAGTACTTC. Amino acid sequence: CASSGADRETQYF.

This chain connects TRBV7-9 to TRBJ1-3; D gene unclear. CDR1 and CDR2 from the germline V gene are SEHNR and FQNEAQ (reference sequence). The V and J ends lost 4 bases and 3 bases respectively, with 10 bases between them. The CDR3 covers 14 residues. The CDR3 bases are TGTGCCAGCAGCTCGGACTGGGATGGAAACACCATATATTTT. This codes for CASSSDWDGNTIYF.

Ten or more counts support this clonotype. The rearrangement uses TRBV19 and TRBJ2-7, with TRBD1 matching 7 bases. This CDR3 region has 11 residues. J gave up 6 bases and V 9 bases, and 5 bases lay outside the gene matches. Germline assignment: CDR1 LNHDA and CDR2 SQIVND (reference sequence). The DNA of the CDR3 is TGTGCCAGCACGACAGGGACCGAGCAGTACTTC. Translating gives CASTTGTEQYF.

This chain uses TRBV7-8 with TRBJ2-7, with 7 bases that match TRBD1. V was pared by 5 bases and J by 0 bases, with 7 bases of the junction left unmatched. The CDR3 is 15 residues long. CDR1 and CDR2 (germline): SGHVS, FQNEAQ. DNA of the CDR3: TGTGCCAGCAGCCTGGGACAGCTAAGCTCCTACGAGCAGTACTTC. Protein: CASSLGQLSSYEQYF.

The chain uses TRBV7-2 and TRBJ2-7, with 8 bases matching TRBD1. The ends lost 6 bases at V and 7 bases at J; junction bases unmatched: 11. The CDR3 covers 14 residues. CDR1 is SGHTA and CDR2 is FQGNSA in the germline V gene. CDR3 loop: CASSETGGLGEQYF. CDR3 nucleotides: TGTGCCAGCAGTGAAACAGGGGGTCTAGGGGAGCAGTACTTC. The entire variable domain, with the rest obtained from reference TRBV7-2 and TRBJ2-7, is as follows: GAGVSQSPSNKVTEKGKDVELRCDPISGHTALYWYRQSLGQGLEFLIYFQGNSAPDKSGLPSDRFSAERTGGSVSTLTIQRTQQEDSAVYLCASSETGGLGEQYFGPGTRLTVT.

V and J are TRBV6-1 and TRBJ1-1; weak D call: TRBD1 (5 bases). The CDR3 length is 14 residues. Per the germline V gene, CDR1 is MNHNS and CDR2 is SASEGT. V was pared by 5 bases and J by 5 bases, with 15 bases between. The CDR3 loop is CASSLDILRTEAFF. In DNA, the CDR3 is TGTGCCAGCAGTTTGGACATCCTACGAACTGAAGCTTTCTTT.

The chain carries TRBV25-1 and TRBJ1-1; no definite D call. The CDR3 runs 14 residues. The V and J ends lost 1 base and 1 base respectively, with 7 bases between them. Germline V gene sequence: CDR1 MGHDK, CDR2 SYGVNS. Here the CDR3 reads CASSEFEQNTEAFF. CDR3 coding DNA: TGTGCCAGCAGTGAATTTGAACAGAACACTGAAGCTTTCTTT.

The chain joins TRBV5-1 to TRBJ2-7; the D is unclear. Germline values: CDR1 SGHRS, CDR2 YFSETQ. V shed 2 bases and J shed 3 bases, with 15 bases lying between them. This CDR3 is built from 15 residues. CDR3 region: CASSFLRYVDYEQYF. DNA of the CDR3: TGCGCCAGCAGCTTTCTTCGTTATGTGGACTACGAGCAGTACTTC. The full variable domain, its missing parts supplied by reference TRBV5-1 and TRBJ2-7, is KAGVTQTPRYLIKTRGQQVTLSCSPISGHRSVSWYQQTPGQGLQFLFEYFSETQRNKGNFPGRFSGRQFSNSRSEMNVSTLELGDSALYLCASSFLRYVDYEQYFGPGTRLTVT.

This chain connects TRBV7-3 to TRBJ2-2, with 8 bases identical to TRBD2. Trimming at V came to 2 bases and at J to 5 bases, leaving 7 bases not matched to a gene. Germline assignment: CDR1 SGHTA and CDR2 FQGTGA. The CDR3 has 16 residues. The CDR3 nucleotides read TGTGCCAGCAGCTTATTAGCGGGGATGGGAACCGGGGAGCTGTTTTTT. As protein: CASSLLAGMGTGELFF.

This clonotype has ten or more counts. This chain links TRBV19 with TRBJ1-1, with no clear D. CDR1 and CDR2 from the germline V gene are LNHDA and SQIVND (reference sequence). Between the trimmed V and J ends, which lost 4 bases and 3 bases, there was a span of 15 bases. CDR3 length: 15 residues. This CDR3 reads CASSSVERLDTEAFF. The CDR3 DNA reads TGTGCCAGTAGTAGTGTAGAAAGGTTGGACACTGAAGCTTTCTTT.

A word on this clonotype: This may arise from a read error, as a much more abundant clone is one base away. V gene TRBV7-2 combines with J gene TRBJ1-2; a weak D match, TRBD1 (5 bases). This CDR3 is built from 14 residues. Germline assignment: CDR1 SGHTA and CDR2 FQGNSA. Trimming cost V 5 bases and J 6 bases, with 16 bases left between them. CDR3 nucleotide sequence: TGTGCCAGCAGCCAGCTGAGGGGCTGGGATGGCTACACCTTC. Protein sequence: CASSQLRGWDGYTF. Drawing the rest from reference TRBV7-2 and TRBJ1-2, the complete variable domain is GAGVSQSPSNKVTEKGKDVELRCDPISGHTALYWYRQSLGQGLEFLIYFQGNSAPDKSGLPSDRFSAERTGGSVSTLTIQRTQQEDSAVYLCASSQLRGWDGYTFGSGTRLTVV.